This TCR beta chain was sequenced during a study of blood T cell repertoires in COVID-19 (dated by TCRdb to the early 2020s). Turning to the overall study: Samples from collaborators originated in the United States, Italy and Spain and spanned both the acute and convalescent phases of COVID-19. HLA class I and class II types, where available, came from metadata supplied by the sample provider rather than from assay-based typing. Subjects who had been exposed to COVID-19, were actively infected with it, or had recovered from it provided the deeply sampled blood TCRbeta repertoires that made up the dataset. The material from the prospective study consisted of cDNA or gDNA derived from T cells, B-cell-depleted T cells, or PBMCs. The repertoires were released in a freely available public database meant as a resource for research on the immune response to SARS-CoV-2. Samples came from the ongoing ImmuneRACE study (first 160 participants) plus 1,254 subjects from 6 global collaborators. Nearly every sample came with metadata listing a de-identified subject ID, COVID-19 status, age in years and sex. Beyond this particular receptor, the publication reports: The quantity of clinical and demographic metadata differed by source and by participant and was supplied without curation.

TCRbeta CDR3 regions were amplified from genomic DNA using the immunoSEQ Assay, a bias-controlled multiplex PCR. Per the original workflow: Nucleated cell counts per sample were estimated from amplification of reference gene primers within the assay. To quantify the absolute abundance of each unique TCRbeta CDR3 rearrangement, sequence reads were collapsed and filtered. For each sample, productive Simpson clonality was calculated as the square root of Simpson's diversity index over productive rearrangements. Here the immuneACCESS table is served through TCRdb, limited to in-frame sequences with V and J called. Missing clones are a known gap in these copies; in checked studies unresolved V genes cover under half, and the rest lacks a known reason. The V and J calls and clone size come from that table; D and trimming were worked out from the DNA. This sample holds around 90,000 clones; roughly 87% were observed only once. Clones ranked in the top ten supply 15% of the sample.

This clone was seen more than once but under ten times. What antigen it recognizes has not been identified. Per-base qualities were not stored, and no clone one base away is much larger. There are 13 amino acids in the CDR3, from cysteine to phenylalanine inclusive. Just the 39-base CDR3 DNA is kept, in frame starting at base 1. V is reduced by 1 base and J by 5 bases, leaving a spacing of 9 bases between them. CDR1 and CDR2, looked up from the germline V gene, are SGHTA and FQGNSA. Each collaborating institution followed its own protocols to collect whole blood in K2EDTA tubes. Collaborator samples were shipped for TCRbeta analysis as frozen whole blood, isolated PBMCs, or DNA extracted from either sample type.

The chain is assembled from TRBV7-2 and TRBJ2-7; TRBD2 could be the D gene, as 6 bases match. Material: peripheral blood. This sequence was found in a male donor with acute or convalescent COVID-19. The encoded CDR3 is CASSLVGGNEQYF. In nucleotides, the sequence is TGTGCCAGCAGCTTAGTGGGGGGAAACGAGCAGTACTTC.